This entry lists 20 T cell receptor beta chains sequenced from one sample in a study of Graves' ophthalmopathy and Graves' hyperthyroidism. Scientists amplified the TCR beta CDR3 regions from RNA transcripts. The first round was an RT-PCR with HTBI primers, and the second round was a multiplex PCR. MiXCR, run by TCRdb on the multiplex PCR reads, gives a single entry per CDR3 protein. The sample carries approximately 1.2 million distinct CDR3 sequences, approximately 35% recorded once. Sequencing was carried out using peripheral blood or thyroid tissue (not recorded which). These receptors were taken from an adult man with Graves' hyperthyroidism.

J is TRBJ1-1 and V is TRBV25-1; maybe TRBD1 (5 bases). Per the germline V gene, CDR1 is MGHDK and CDR2 is SYGVNS. V dropped 10 bases and J dropped 1 base, with 16 bases sitting between them. The CDR3 extends over 14 amino acids. CDR3 amino acids: CATQVGAGNTEAFF. CDR3 coding DNA: TGTGCCACCCAGGTCGGGGCCGGGAACACTGAAGCTTTCTTT.

This clonotype was picked up many times. The chain is built from TRBV6-5 and TRBJ1-2; maybe TRBD1 (5 bases). Germline CDR1 and CDR2: MNHEY and SVGAGI. This CDR3 is 12 amino acids long. V gave up 8 bases and J gave up 0 bases, with 7 bases separating them. Written as DNA, the CDR3 is TGTGCCAGCGTGGGGGCTAACTATGGCTACACCTTC. Encoded protein: CASVGANYGYTF.

The gene calls are TRBV7-9 and TRBJ2-7; D perhaps matches TRBD2 (6 bases). V was shortened by 1 base and J by 6 bases, with 13 bases between the two germline ends. CDR1 is SEHNR and CDR2 is FQNEAQ in the germline V gene (reference sequence). The CDR3 runs 14 residues. This CDR3 reads CASSLDGGPGEQYF. For the CDR3, the DNA is TGTGCCAGCAGCTTAGACGGGGGTCCGGGCGAGCAGTACTTC. The full variable domain, completed using reference TRBV7-9 and TRBJ2-7, is DTGVSQNPRHKITKRGQNVTFRCDPISEHNRLYWYRQTLGQGPEFLTYFQNEAQLEKSRLLSDRFSAERPKGSFSTLEIQRTEQGDSAMYLCASSLDGGPGEQYFGPGTRLTVT.

The chain joins TRBV10-2 to TRBJ2-7; D remains ambiguous. Trimming took off 3 bases at V and 6 bases at J, with 12 bases between the two ends. Looked up from germline, CDR1 is WSHSY and CDR2 is SAAADI. This CDR3 has 13 residues. CDR3 residues: CASSDSGQAEQYF. CDR3 in DNA: TGCGCCAGCAGTGACTCCGGGCAGGCCGAGCAGTACTTC.

As to this clonotype: A single base separates this from a much larger clone, so it may be a read error. In DNA, the CDR3 is TGTGCCAGTAGTATAACTAGCGGGCCTTACGGGCAGTACTTC. This translates into CASSITSGPYGQYF. The chain has TRBV19 and TRBJ2-7; 9 nucleotides agree with TRBD2. Germline V lookup: CDR1 LNHDA, CDR2 SQIVND (reference sequence). This CDR3 contains 14 residues.

The table lists this clonotype with many counts. The genes are TRBV20-1 and TRBJ1-6, with D possibly matching TRBD1 (5 bases). The V end was cut by 3 bases, the J end by 7 bases, with 16 bases between. The CDR3 totals 15 residues. Per germline, CDR1 DFQATT and CDR2 SNEGSKA (reference sequence). The chain's CDR3 is CSARVEGRTNSPLHF. As DNA, the CDR3 is TGCAGTGCTAGGGTTGAGGGACGGACAAATTCACCCCTCCACTTT.

The chain carries TRBV6-5 and TRBJ1-5; D uncertain. The V and J ends lost 0 bases and 0 bases respectively, with 12 bases between them. The CDR3 contains 17 residues. Germline V gene data show CDR1 as MNHEY and CDR2 as SVGAGI. As DNA, the CDR3 is TGTGCCAGCAGTTACTCGAAGCCAGCTTATAGCAATCAGCCCCAGCATTTT. This encodes CASSYSKPAYSNQPQHF.

The CDR3 loop is CASRAPNGETQYF. The CDR3 nucleotides read TGTGCCAGCCGGGCCCCCAACGGCGAGACCCAGTACTTC. The rearrangement links TRBV7-9 to TRBJ2-5; D is unresolved. Trimming stripped 8 bases from V and 5 bases from J, with 15 bases between. The germline V gene encodes CDR1 SEHNR and CDR2 FQNEAQ (reference sequence). The CDR3 is made up of 13 amino acids.

This clonotype was counted only a few times. J is TRBJ2-7 and V is TRBV7-2; 12 bases are a match to TRBD2. V trimming: 1 base; J trimming: 3 bases; junction bases outside the gene matches: 4. There are 16 residues in the CDR3. Germline-derived CDR1 and CDR2 are SGHTA and FQGNSA. The CDR3 region is CASSLVLTSGSYEQYF. The CDR3 nucleotides are TGTGCCAGCAGCTTAGTGTTGACTAGCGGGAGCTACGAGCAGTACTTC.

This clonotype was detected ten times or more. The rearrangement uses TRBV29-1 and TRBJ2-2; the D is unclear. With 5 bases removed from V and 3 bases from J, the gap between germline ends came to 10 bases. The germline V gene has CDR1 SQVTM and CDR2 ANQGSEA. This CDR3 is 13 amino acids long. CDR3 nucleotide sequence: TGCAGCGTTTCTAGGTGGGACACCGGGGAGCTGTTTTTT. Protein sequence: CSVSRWDTGELFF.

This clonotype has only a few counts. This chain joins TRBV20-1 and TRBJ2-5; 7 nucleotides agree with TRBD2. In germline, CDR1 is DFQATT, CDR2 SNEGSKA (reference sequence). CDR3 length: 13 amino acids. With V trimmed by 7 bases and J by 5 bases, 10 bases remained unmatched. The CDR3 sequence is CSGEGGPLETQYF. DNA for the CDR3: TGCAGTGGGGAGGGAGGGCCGCTGGAGACCCAGTACTTC.

This clonotype has only a few counts. This rearrangement joins TRBV7-9 to TRBJ2-5, with 11 bases that match TRBD2. Germline loops: CDR1 SEHNR, CDR2 FQNEAQ (reference sequence). V shed 5 bases and J 9 bases; nucleotides not matched to a gene: 20. The CDR3 has 18 residues. The CDR3 loop reads CASSQSLLAGGPIMAQYF. The DNA of the CDR3 is TGTGCCAGCAGCCAAAGTTTGCTAGCGGGAGGTCCTATAATGGCCCAGTACTTC.

This clonotype was seen at least ten times. V gene TRBV10-3 combines with J gene TRBJ2-2; maybe TRBD1 (7 bases). Germline V lookup: CDR1 ENHRY, CDR2 SYGVKD. This CDR3 is built from 15 residues. The ends were cut back, 7 bases at V and 2 bases at J, with 14 bases in the middle. CDR3 residues: CAIMGGQTNTGELFF. The CDR3 nucleotides read TGTGCCATCATGGGGGGACAGACAAACACCGGGGAGCTGTTTTTT.

This clonotype was observed a handful of times. V is TRBV20-1 and J is TRBJ1-1; the D gene is possibly TRBD1 (5 bases). Germline CDR1 is DFQATT and CDR2 is SNEGSKA (reference sequence). There are 12 residues in the CDR3. V dropped 7 bases and J dropped 8 bases, with 17 bases sitting between them. As DNA, the CDR3 is TGCAGTGGGGGGACTCCAACTAGAGAAGCTTTCTTT. It codes for CSGGTPTREAFF.

V gene TRBV5-5 combines with J gene TRBJ1-2, with TRBD1 as a possible D gene (5 bases). The CDR3 runs to 16 residues. Germline lookup yields CDR1 SGHKS and CDR2 YYEKEE (reference sequence). V lost 3 bases to trimming and J lost 13 bases, with 28 bases between them. The CDR3 here is CASSWGTAGRDPLATF. The CDR3 DNA reads as TGTGCCAGCAGCTGGGGGACGGCCGGCCGCGACCCCCTAGCCACCTTC.

The V call is TRBV20-1, the J call TRBJ2-7; 10 bases line up with TRBD2. J gave up 2 bases and V 0 bases, and 4 bases lay outside the gene matches. The germline V gene encodes CDR1 DFQATT and CDR2 SNEGSKA (reference sequence). CDR3 length equals 15 residues. CDR3 in amino acids: CSAREGLAETYEQYF. The CDR3 DNA reads as TGCAGTGCTAGAGAAGGACTAGCGGAAACCTACGAGCAGTACTTC.

CDR3 sequence: CASIGGVYEQYF. DNA of the CDR3: TGTGCCAGCATAGGAGGGGTCTACGAGCAGTACTTC. The genes are TRBV24-1 and TRBJ2-7, with a weak D call TRBD2 (6 bases). Germline assignment: CDR1 KGHDR and CDR2 SFDVKD. Trimming stripped 11 bases from V and 3 bases from J, with 13 bases between. CDR3 length equals 12 residues.

There are many counts of this clonotype. The chain has TRBV7-9 and TRBJ1-5, with D hard to call. This CDR3 is built from 13 residues. Germline CDR1 SEHNR, CDR2 FQNEAQ (reference sequence). V was trimmed by 2 bases and J by 5 bases, leaving 7 bases between them. The CDR3 protein is CASSLSLDQPQHF. The DNA for the CDR3 is TGTGCCAGCAGCTTAAGTCTCGATCAGCCCCAGCATTTT.

This chain joins TRBV20-1 and TRBJ2-5; 9 bases line up with TRBD1. CDR3 length: 17 residues. V lost 4 bases, J lost 2 bases, and 14 bases stayed unmatched. Germline-derived CDR1 and CDR2 are DFQATT and SNEGSKA (reference sequence). The CDR3 nucleotides read TGCAGTGCTAAAAGCCCCCTGACAGGGGGACCACAAGAGACCCAGTACTTC. This translates into CSAKSPLTGGPQETQYF.

V gene TRBV10-2 combines with J gene TRBJ1-1, with D uncertain. The V end lost 8 bases, the J end lost 0 bases, and 13 bases lay between the germline ends. The CDR3 consists of 14 residues. From germline, CDR1 is WSHSY and CDR2 SAAADI. The CDR3 DNA is TGCGCCAGCTTGGAGGTCCTATTGAACACTGAAGCTTTCTTT. Its translation is CASLEVLLNTEAFF.